The clone carrying this T cell receptor (beta chain) was detected only a few times. Unique molecular identifiers were built into the TCRbeta library. TCRdb re-called the PCR reads with MiXCR, one entry per CDR3 protein. The sample includes approximately 800,000 distinct CDR3 sequences, roughly 15% of them seen just once. The data were obtained in a study of T-cell reconstitution after alpha-beta-depleted transplantation in children. This CDR3 has 16 residues. Trimming removed 1 base from V and 2 bases from J, with 12 bases in between. Germline CDR1 is MGHDK and CDR2 is SYGVNS. The sequencing used PBMCs, mostly from graft donor cells, collected 360 days after TCRalphabeta/CD19-depleted stem cell transplant. The genes are TRBV25-1 and TRBJ2-1; possibly TRBD1 for D (5 bases). The clonotype originates from a male patient under 18 who had a stem cell transplant for acute lymphoblastic leukemia, so the T cells may come from the graft donor. The CDR3 loop is CASSEWGRYPYNEQFF. In DNA form, the CDR3 reads TGTGCCAGCAGTGAATGGGGCAGGTACCCCTACAATGAGCAGTTCTTC.